Presented here are 8 T cell receptor beta chains from one specimen sequenced in a study of response to subunit inactivated influenza vaccine. TCRdb recomputed calls from the RT-PCR reads with MiXCR, one row per CDR3 protein. In the table there are around 520,000 distinct CDR3 sequences, 25% of which are singletons. This specimen was CD4+ T cells sorted from PBMCs, taken around 5 days after vaccination. Every receptor here comes from a man over 45 who received an inactivated influenza vaccine.

This clonotype was seen only a few times. The chain joins TRBV24-1 to TRBJ2-1; D possibly matches TRBD1 or TRBD2 (7 bases each). The V and J ends lost 4 bases and 4 bases respectively, with 13 bases between them. CDR1 KGHDR and CDR2 SFDVKD come from the germline V gene. This CDR3 comprises 15 residues. This CDR3 reads CATSEGRGGYNEQFF. The CDR3 nucleotides are TGTGCCACCAGTGAGGGCAGGGGGGGATACAATGAGCAGTTCTTC.

The chain couples TRBV20-1 to TRBJ2-1; TRBD2 aligns across 12 bases. Germline CDR1 and CDR2: DFQATT and SNEGSKA (reference sequence). The V and J ends lost 5 bases and 0 bases, in that order; junction bases with no gene match: 8. The CDR3 totals 17 residues. CDR3 nucleotide sequence: TGCAGTGCTGCCCGGACTAGCGGGATTAGCTCCTACAATGAGCAGTTCTTC. It codes for CSAARTSGISSYNEQFF.

This clonotype turned up a few times. The chain joins TRBV20-1 to TRBJ2-3; D gene ambiguous. CDR3 length: 12 amino acids. CDR1 is DFQATT, CDR2 SNEGSKA, per germline (reference sequence). The V end lost 7 bases, the J end lost 0 bases, and 8 bases lay between the germline ends. CDR3 amino acids: CSGAESTDTQYF. As DNA, the CDR3 is TGCAGTGGGGCAGAAAGCACAGATACGCAGTATTTT.

This clonotype was observed a handful of times. This sequence joins TRBV24-1 and TRBJ2-3; 12 nucleotides align to TRBD2. Trimming cost V 10 bases and J 0 bases; bases outside gene matches: 4. The V gene's germline CDR1 is KGHDR and CDR2 SFDVKD. The CDR3 is 15 residues long. The chain's CDR3 is CATMTSGSSTDTQYF. The CDR3 nucleotides read TGTGCCACGATGACTAGCGGGAGTAGCACAGATACGCAGTATTTT.

Only a few counts were recorded for this clonotype. CDR3 nucleotides: TGTGCCAGCAGCCAATTGACGGGGTCCCAAGAGACCCAGTACTTC. The encoded protein is CASSQLTGSQETQYF. The chain recombines TRBV4-2 with TRBJ2-5; possible D gene TRBD2, 5 bases. The CDR3 has 15 amino acids. V was cut by 2 bases and J by 1 base, with 11 bases left in between. Germline CDR1 LGHNA, CDR2 YNFKEQ.

V usage is TRBV18 and J usage is TRBJ2-7; the match to TRBD2 covers 9 bases. This CDR3 is built from 15 residues. Trimming cost V 2 bases and J 6 bases; bases outside gene matches: 8. Germline-derived CDR1 and CDR2 are KGHSH and LQKENI. CDR3 loop: CASSPELAGGPEQYF. The CDR3 region has the DNA TGTGCCAGCTCACCAGAGCTCGCGGGAGGGCCCGAGCAGTACTTC.

This clonotype was detected many times. The chain has TRBV20-1 and TRBJ2-1, with TRBD2 matching over 8 bases. This CDR3 spans 16 amino acids. The ends lost 3 bases at V and 7 bases at J; junction bases unmatched: 14. The germline V gene encodes CDR1 DFQATT and CDR2 SNEGSKA (reference sequence). The CDR3 sequence is CSASRFIGRAGNEQFF. Here the CDR3 DNA reads TGCAGTGCTAGTCGGTTTATCGGGAGGGCGGGGAATGAGCAGTTCTTC.

This chain links TRBV27 with TRBJ1-1; no clear D. The CDR3 is 13 amino acids. From germline, CDR1 is MNHEY and CDR2 SMNVEV (reference sequence). Trimming took off 4 bases at V and 1 base at J, with 7 bases between the two ends. The CDR3 DNA reads TGTGCCAGCAGTTATCGGGAGAACACTGAAGCTTTCTTT. Translated: CASSYRENTEAFF.